The 14 T cell receptor beta chains in this list originate from one sample, sequenced in a study of cytomegalovirus exposure and HLA in healthy donors. Both 60 Vbeta primers and 13 Jbeta primers went into the PCR. TCRdb's table, derived via immunoSEQ multiplex PCR, lists solely in-frame clones and lacks some. The top ten clones hold around 5.8% of a sample with about 120,000 clones, approximately 8.6% of them seen once. The sample consisted of PBMCs. These receptors were collected from a middle-aged woman in good health and CMV-seropositive.

This clone has more than one count but fewer than ten. J is TRBJ1-1 and V is TRBV7-9, with D unresolved. Germline V gene lookup returns CDR1 SEHNR and CDR2 FQNEAQ (reference sequence). Trimming took 1 base from V and 5 from J, leaving 5 bases between them. The CDR3 is 12 amino acids. The chain's CDR3 is CASSLGRTEAFF. Written as DNA, the CDR3 is TGTGCCAGCAGCTTAGGGAGGACTGAAGCTTTCTTT. Drawing the rest from reference TRBV7-9 and TRBJ1-1, the complete variable domain is DTGVSQNPRHKITKRGQNVTFRCDPISEHNRLYWYRQTLGQGPEFLTYFQNEAQLEKSRLLSDRFSAERPKGSFSTLEIQRTEQGDSAMYLCASSLGRTEAFFGQGTRLTVV.

The chain couples TRBV2 to TRBJ2-1; D possibly corresponds to TRBD1 (6 bases). Germline-derived CDR1 and CDR2 are SNHLY and FYNNEI. Trimming stripped 8 bases from V and 8 bases from J, with 7 bases between. CDR3 length: 10 amino acids. The CDR3 reads CASGGDEQFF. DNA for the CDR3: TGTGCCAGCGGGGGCGATGAGCAGTTCTTC.

This clone has just a few counts. J is TRBJ1-1 and V is TRBV10-3, with D maybe TRBD1 (6 bases). Deletions cut 3 bases from V and 7 bases from J, with 15 bases between. CDR3 size: 14 residues. Germline-derived CDR1 and CDR2 are ENHRY and SYGVKD. The CDR3 sequence is CAISDQGLIGEAFF. DNA of the CDR3: TGTGCCATCAGTGATCAGGGGTTGATAGGTGAAGCTTTCTTT.

This clone turned up a few times. The J gene is TRBJ1-5, the V gene TRBV11-2; D gene uncertain. CDR3 length equals 13 residues. The germline CDR1 and CDR2 sequences are SGHAT and FQNNGV. V shed 1 base and J shed 11 bases, with 12 bases lying between them. The CDR3 sequence is CASSLGHHVSQHF. In nucleotides, the CDR3 is TGTGCCAGCAGCTTAGGGCACCACGTCTCCCAGCATTTT. Supplemented by reference TRBV11-2 and TRBJ1-5, the full variable domain reads EAGVAQSPRYKIIEKRQSVAFWCNPISGHATLYWYQQILGQGPKLLIQFQNNGVVDDSQLPKDRFSAERLKGVDSTLKIQPAKLEDSAVYLCASSLGHHVSQHFGDGTRLSIL.

The chain uses TRBV5-4 and TRBJ2-7; tentative D call: TRBD1 (5 bases). The germline V gene encodes CDR1 SGHNT and CDR2 YYREEE (reference sequence). Trimming removed 4 bases from V and 0 bases from J, with 8 bases in between. The CDR3 length is 13 residues. The CDR3 coding sequence is TGTGCCAGCAGCCTCACAGGCTCCTACGAGCAGTACTTC. Amino acids: CASSLTGSYEQYF.

This clone showed up just a few times. The V gene is TRBV2, the J gene TRBJ2-7, with D possibly matching TRBD1 (6 bases). V lost 6 bases and J lost 0, with 12 bases in between. This CDR3 has 14 residues. CDR1 SNHLY and CDR2 FYNNEI come from the germline V gene. The CDR3 protein is CASRQGHSSYEQYF. The CDR3 DNA follows: TGTGCCAGCAGACAGGGCCATAGCTCCTACGAGCAGTACTTC.

The table lists this clone with a few counts. This rearrangement joins TRBV2 to TRBJ2-5, with TRBD1 identical over 8 bases. Germline assignment: CDR1 SNHLY and CDR2 FYNNEI. J lost 4 bases, V lost 1 base, and 5 bases had no gene match. This CDR3 spans 15 amino acids. CDR3 region: CASSEVQGVPETQYF. The CDR3, as DNA: TGTGCCAGCAGTGAAGTACAGGGGGTCCCAGAGACCCAGTACTTC.

The chain uses TRBV6-1 and TRBJ1-1; possible D gene TRBD1, 6 bases. V dropped 4 bases and J dropped 1 base, with 7 bases sitting between them. CDR1 and CDR2 from the germline V gene are MNHNS and SASEGT. CDR3 length equals 13 residues. CDR3 sequence (DNA): TGTGCCAGCAGTGTACAGGGGAACACTGAAGCTTTCTTT. This gives the protein CASSVQGNTEAFF.

This clone was detected only a few times. The chain links TRBV6-1 to TRBJ2-5, with TRBD1 matching 8 bases. The end of the DNA aligns better with TRBJ2-7, so the J call may be wrong. The germline CDR1 and CDR2 sequences are MNHNS and SASEGT. The CDR3 spans 16 residues. The CDR3 loop is CASSVLPGQASYEQYF. As DNA, the CDR3 is TGTGCCAGCAGTGTGCTACCGGGACAGGCCTCCTACGAGCAGTACTTC.

This clone was picked up a small number of times. The chain is built from TRBV7-9 and TRBJ1-5; D is undetermined. The CDR3 is 13 residues long. Germline values: CDR1 SEHNR, CDR2 FQNEAQ (reference sequence). V lost 5 bases and J 4 bases, leaving 9 bases between the germline ends. CDR3 protein: CASSQDGNQPQHF. Written as DNA, the CDR3 is TGTGCCAGCAGCCAGGATGGAAATCAGCCCCAGCATTTT.

The chain recombines TRBV5-1 with TRBJ1-6, with 8 bases lining up with TRBD1. J lost 10 bases, V lost 4 bases, and 10 bases had no gene match. Germline V gene data show CDR1 as SGHRS and CDR2 as YFSETQ. The CDR3 consists of 15 residues. CDR3 region: CASSDRGNGLSPLHF. CDR3 coding DNA: TGCGCCAGCAGCGACAGGGGCAATGGTCTGTCACCCCTCCACTTT.

A few counts support this clone. V is TRBV7-2 and J is TRBJ1-1, with D possibly matching TRBD1 (6 bases). The germline V gene has CDR1 SGHTA and CDR2 FQGNSA. The CDR3 totals 15 residues. V was cut by 2 bases and J by 9 bases, with 19 bases left in between. This CDR3 is CASSLIGRGEGKAFF. The CDR3 DNA reads TGTGCCAGCAGCTTAATTGGCAGGGGAGAGGGGAAAGCTTTCTTT.

This clone was detected a few times. The chain joins TRBV20-1 to TRBJ2-1; D gene unclear. Germline V gene sequence: CDR1 DFQATT, CDR2 SNEGSKA (reference sequence). V was clipped by 6 bases and J by 6 bases, with 3 bases between them. CDR3 length: 9 residues. CDR3 in amino acids: CSALNEQFF. The CDR3 DNA follows: TGCAGTGCCCTCAATGAGCAGTTCTTC.

This clone was counted between two and nine times. The germline gene is not matched at one end of the junction; a read error may be the cause. V gene TRBV20-1 combines with J gene TRBJ1-5; D is unresolved. The CDR3 runs 11 residues. The germline gives CDR1 DFQATT, CDR2 SNEGSKA (reference sequence). The CDR3 DNA is TGCAGTGCTGGAGAGAGTCAGCCCCAGCATTTT. Amino acid sequence: CSAGESQPQHF.